These 14 T cell receptor beta chains came from one sample sequenced in a study of T cells in Graves' hyperthyroidism and ophthalmopathy. Template material for amplifying TCR beta CDR3 regions consisted of RNA transcripts. The HTBI primer set drove a first-round RT-PCR of the TCR CDR3. TCRdb itself ran the multiplex PCR reads through MiXCR, one entry per CDR3 protein. In the table there are around 300,000 distinct CDR3 sequences, more than 10% of which are singletons. Source material: blood. These receptors all come from a woman aged 25 to 39 with Graves' hyperthyroidism that later progressed to Graves' ophthalmopathy.

There are many counts of this clonotype. This chain uses TRBV7-2 with TRBJ2-5; 8 bases map to TRBD2. Germline CDR1 SGHTA, CDR2 FQGNSA. Trimming cost V 5 bases and J 2 bases; bases outside gene matches: 7. The CDR3 has 15 residues. This CDR3 is CASSNVAGGQETQYF. CDR3 DNA: TGTGCCAGCAGCAACGTGGCGGGAGGACAAGAGACCCAGTACTTC.

This clonotype has at least ten counts. The rearrangement uses TRBV12-3 or TRBV12-4 and TRBJ1-3, with TRBD1 matching over 11 bases. The CDR3 runs 16 residues. The V and J ends lost 3 bases and 2 bases, in that order; junction bases with no gene match: 3. The DNA of the CDR3 is TGTGCCAGCAGTTTTTGGACAGGGGGCCCTGGAAACACCATATATTTT. Protein sequence: CASSFWTGGPGNTIYF.

This clonotype was detected many times. The chain links TRBV24-1 to TRBJ1-1, with a possible D match to TRBD1 (6 bases). V lost 2 bases and J lost 9, with 12 bases in between. There are 13 residues in the CDR3. Germline V lookup: CDR1 KGHDR, CDR2 SFDVKD. In DNA form, the CDR3 reads TGTGCCACCAGTGATTCCGGGACACTCCAAGCTTTCTTT. Translating it yields CATSDSGTLQAFF.

This clonotype was seen a handful of times. The V and J genes are TRBV10-3 and TRBJ1-5, with D possibly TRBD1 on 6 matching bases. V was shortened by 1 base and J by 4 bases, with 11 bases between the two germline ends. There are 15 residues in the CDR3. Per germline, CDR1 ENHRY and CDR2 SYGVKD. Here the CDR3 DNA reads TGTGCCATCAGTGAGTTGACAGGCGGGAATCAGCCCCAGCATTTT. It codes for CAISELTGGNQPQHF.

This clonotype was detected a few times. This chain uses TRBV9 with TRBJ2-5, with 7 bases identical to TRBD1. Germline V gives CDR1 SGDLS, CDR2 YYNGEE. Trimming removed 3 bases from V and 1 base from J; junction bases left unmatched: 9. The length of the CDR3 is 16 residues. CDR3 region: CASSAQTGMGQETQYF. The CDR3 DNA reads TGTGCCAGCAGCGCCCAGACAGGGATGGGCCAAGAGACCCAGTACTTC.

This clonotype was detected ten times or more. The gene calls are TRBV7-2 and TRBJ2-3; 8 bases line up with TRBD2. The length of the CDR3 is 13 residues. J lost 6 bases, V lost 8 bases, and 7 bases had no gene match. CDR1 and CDR2 from the germline V gene are SGHTA and FQGNSA. CDR3 DNA sequence: TGTGCCAGCGGACCAGCGGGAGTTGATACGCAGTATTTT. Its protein is CASGPAGVDTQYF.

In its sample, this clonotype was seen many times. This chain uses TRBV10-3 with TRBJ2-7, with D uncertain. Per the germline V gene, CDR1 is ENHRY and CDR2 is SYGVKD. The CDR3 is 13 residues long. The V and J ends lost 0 bases and 3 bases respectively, with 6 bases between them. The CDR3 spells CAISESTDYEQYF. The CDR3 bases are TGTGCCATCAGTGAGTCAACCGACTACGAGCAGTACTTC.

In this sample, this clonotype turned up many times. This sequence joins TRBV5-1 and TRBJ2-7, with 11 bases matching TRBD1. J gave up 2 bases and V 0 bases, and 4 bases lay outside the gene matches. The CDR3 is 16 residues long. CDR1 and CDR2 from the germline V gene are SGHRS and YFSETQ. In DNA, the CDR3 is TGCGCCAGCAGCTTGGATCCGGGACAGGGGGCCTACGAGCAGTACTTC. It encodes CASSLDPGQGAYEQYF.

Many counts were recorded for this clonotype. The genes are TRBV12-3 or TRBV12-4 and TRBJ2-5, with 7 bases aligning to TRBD1. With V trimmed by 6 bases and J by 3 bases, 7 bases remained unmatched. The CDR3 runs to 14 residues. In nucleotides, the CDR3 is TGTGCCAGCAGCTGGACAGGCTTGAAAGAGACCCAGTACTTC. Translation gives CASSWTGLKETQYF.

This clonotype has more than one count but fewer than ten. This rearrangement joins TRBV11-3 to TRBJ2-1; no firm D call. Germline CDR1 reads SGHNT; CDR2 reads YENEEA. Trimming removed 3 bases from V and 5 bases from J, with 5 bases in between. CDR3 length equals 12 residues. The CDR3 reads CASSFTNNEQFF. DNA of the CDR3: TGTGCCAGCAGCTTTACGAACAATGAGCAGTTCTTC.

This rearrangement joins TRBV20-1 to TRBJ1-5, with TRBD1 as a possible D gene (5 bases). Per the germline V gene, CDR1 is DFQATT and CDR2 is SNEGSKA (reference sequence). CDR3 length: 15 residues. V lost 3 bases and J 4 bases, leaving 16 bases between the germline ends. The CDR3 protein is CSARQGVSGNQPQHF. CDR3 in DNA: TGCAGTGCTAGGCAGGGCGTATCGGGGAATCAGCCCCAGCATTTT.

This clonotype came up many times. The chain is built from TRBV20-1 and TRBJ2-7; D gene unclear. From germline, CDR1 is DFQATT and CDR2 SNEGSKA (reference sequence). This CDR3 comprises 13 residues. The germline V and J ends were trimmed by 0 bases and 4 bases, with 10 bases remaining between them. For the CDR3, the DNA is TGCAGTGCTAGAGAGGGCACTTATTACGAGCAGTACTTC. The encoded protein is CSAREGTYYEQYF.

In this sample, this clonotype turned up many times. The chain employs TRBV12-3 or TRBV12-4 and TRBJ2-1; TRBD1 aligns across 10 bases. The length of the CDR3 is 13 residues. V was clipped by 6 bases and J by 9 bases; unmatched bases: 5. CDR3 in amino acids: CASRPDRGIEQFF. The CDR3 coding sequence is TGTGCCAGCAGGCCGGACAGGGGGATTGAGCAGTTCTTC.

This sequence joins TRBV4-1 and TRBJ2-7, with D maybe TRBD2 (7 bases). The V end lost 2 bases, the J end lost 7 bases, and 18 bases lay between the germline ends. This CDR3 comprises 15 residues. The V gene's germline CDR1 is MGHRA and CDR2 YSYEKL. The CDR3 loop is CASSQSRGAPREQYF. The DNA for the CDR3 is TGCGCCAGCAGCCAAAGCCGGGGGGCCCCTAGAGAGCAGTACTTC.